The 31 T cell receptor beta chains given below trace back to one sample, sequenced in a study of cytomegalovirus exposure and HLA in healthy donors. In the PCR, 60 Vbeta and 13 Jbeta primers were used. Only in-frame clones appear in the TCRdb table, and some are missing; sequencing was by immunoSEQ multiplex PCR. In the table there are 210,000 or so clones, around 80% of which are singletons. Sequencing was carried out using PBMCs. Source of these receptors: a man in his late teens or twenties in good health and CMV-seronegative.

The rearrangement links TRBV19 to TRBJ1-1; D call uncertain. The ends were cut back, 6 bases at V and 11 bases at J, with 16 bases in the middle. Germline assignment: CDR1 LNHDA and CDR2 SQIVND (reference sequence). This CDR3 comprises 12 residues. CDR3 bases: TGTGCCAGTAGAGGAGTTGTTGCCGACGCTTTCTTT. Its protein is CASRGVVADAFF.

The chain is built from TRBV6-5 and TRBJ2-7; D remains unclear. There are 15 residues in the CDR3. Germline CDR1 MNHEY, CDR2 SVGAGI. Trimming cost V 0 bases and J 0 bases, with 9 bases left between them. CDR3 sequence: CASSYSGPSSYEQYF. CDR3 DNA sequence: TGTGCCAGCAGTTACTCGGGCCCGAGCTCCTACGAGCAGTACTTC.

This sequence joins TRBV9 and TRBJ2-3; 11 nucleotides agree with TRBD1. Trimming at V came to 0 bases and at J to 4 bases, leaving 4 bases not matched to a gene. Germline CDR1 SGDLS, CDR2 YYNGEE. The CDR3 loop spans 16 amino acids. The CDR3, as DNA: TGTGCCAGCAGCGTAGGGACAGGGGGCGGCGCAGATACGCAGTATTTT. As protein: CASSVGTGGGADTQYF.

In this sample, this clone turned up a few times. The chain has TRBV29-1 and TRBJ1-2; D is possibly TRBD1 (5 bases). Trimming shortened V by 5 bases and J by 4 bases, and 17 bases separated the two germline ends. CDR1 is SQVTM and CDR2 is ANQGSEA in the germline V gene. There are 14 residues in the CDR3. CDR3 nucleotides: TGCAGCGTTAGATCCGGCAGGGAAAGCTATGGCTACACCTTC. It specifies CSVRSGRESYGYTF.

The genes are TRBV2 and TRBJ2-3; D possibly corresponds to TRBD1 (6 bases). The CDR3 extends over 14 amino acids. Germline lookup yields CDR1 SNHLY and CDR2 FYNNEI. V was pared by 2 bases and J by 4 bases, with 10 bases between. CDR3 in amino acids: CASSEWPGADTQYF. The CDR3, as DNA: TGTGCCAGCAGTGAATGGCCAGGGGCAGATACGCAGTATTTT.

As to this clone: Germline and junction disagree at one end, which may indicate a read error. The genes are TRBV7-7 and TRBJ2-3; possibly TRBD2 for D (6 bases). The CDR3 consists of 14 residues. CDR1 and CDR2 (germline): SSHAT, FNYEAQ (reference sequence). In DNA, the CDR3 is TGTGCTAGCAGCCGATGGGACTCCCGAGATACGCAGTATTTT. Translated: CASSRWDSRDTQYF.

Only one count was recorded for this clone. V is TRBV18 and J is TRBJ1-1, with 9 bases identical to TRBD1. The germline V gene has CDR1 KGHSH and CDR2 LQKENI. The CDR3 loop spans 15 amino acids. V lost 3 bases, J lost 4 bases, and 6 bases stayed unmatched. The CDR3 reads CASSPGQGPLTEAFF. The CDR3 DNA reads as TGTGCCAGCTCACCCGGACAGGGGCCCCTCACTGAAGCTTTCTTT.

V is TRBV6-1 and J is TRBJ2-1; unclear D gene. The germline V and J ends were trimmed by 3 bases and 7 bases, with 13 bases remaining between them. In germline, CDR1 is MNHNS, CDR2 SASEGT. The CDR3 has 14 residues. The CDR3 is CASSDWAGMNEQFF. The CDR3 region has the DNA TGTGCCAGCAGTGACTGGGCAGGAATGAATGAGCAGTTCTTC.

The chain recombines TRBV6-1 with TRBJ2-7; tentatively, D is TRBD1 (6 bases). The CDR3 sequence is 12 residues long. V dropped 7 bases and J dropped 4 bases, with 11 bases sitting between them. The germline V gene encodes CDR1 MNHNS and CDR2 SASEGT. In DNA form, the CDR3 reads TGTGCCAGCAACCCAGGGGTGTACGAGCAGTACTTC. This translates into CASNPGVYEQYF.

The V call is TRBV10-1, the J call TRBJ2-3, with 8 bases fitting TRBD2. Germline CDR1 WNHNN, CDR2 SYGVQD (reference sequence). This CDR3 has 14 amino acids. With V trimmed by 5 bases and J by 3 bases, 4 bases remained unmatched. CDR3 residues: CASSPGGPTDTQYF. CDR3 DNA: TGCGCCAGCAGTCCGGGAGGGCCTACAGATACGCAGTATTTT.

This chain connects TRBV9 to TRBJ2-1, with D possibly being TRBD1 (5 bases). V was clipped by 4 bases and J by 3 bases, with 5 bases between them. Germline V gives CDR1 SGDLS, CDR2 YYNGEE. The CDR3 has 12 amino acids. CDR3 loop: CASSQGYNEQFF. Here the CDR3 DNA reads TGTGCCAGCAGCCAGGGCTACAATGAGCAGTTCTTC.

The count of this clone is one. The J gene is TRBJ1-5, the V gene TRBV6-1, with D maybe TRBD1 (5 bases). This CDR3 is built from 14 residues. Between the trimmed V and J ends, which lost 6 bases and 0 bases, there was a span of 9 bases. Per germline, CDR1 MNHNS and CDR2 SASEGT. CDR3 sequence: CASSRTHSNQPQHF. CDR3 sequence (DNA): TGTGCCAGCAGCCGGACACATAGCAATCAGCCCCAGCATTTT.

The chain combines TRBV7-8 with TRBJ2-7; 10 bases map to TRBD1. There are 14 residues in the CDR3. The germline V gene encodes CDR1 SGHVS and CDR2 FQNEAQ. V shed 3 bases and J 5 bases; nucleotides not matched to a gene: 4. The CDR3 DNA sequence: TGTGCCAGCAGCTTCGGACAGGGGGACGACGAGCAGTACTTC. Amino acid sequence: CASSFGQGDDEQYF.

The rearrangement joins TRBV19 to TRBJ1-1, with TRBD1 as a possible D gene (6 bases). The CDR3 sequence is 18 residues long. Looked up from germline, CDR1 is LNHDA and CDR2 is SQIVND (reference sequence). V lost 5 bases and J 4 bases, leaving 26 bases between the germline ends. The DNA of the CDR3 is TGTGCCAGTAGTCCGAGGATTGGGGGCGCCAAGGCTTTCACTGAAGCTTTCTTT. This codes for CASSPRIGGAKAFTEAFF.

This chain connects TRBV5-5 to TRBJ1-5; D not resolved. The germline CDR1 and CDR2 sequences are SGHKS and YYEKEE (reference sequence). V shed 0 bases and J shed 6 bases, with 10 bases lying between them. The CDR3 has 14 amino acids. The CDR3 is CASSLVDSFQPQHF. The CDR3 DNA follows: TGTGCCAGCAGCTTGGTAGACTCTTTTCAGCCCCAGCATTTT.

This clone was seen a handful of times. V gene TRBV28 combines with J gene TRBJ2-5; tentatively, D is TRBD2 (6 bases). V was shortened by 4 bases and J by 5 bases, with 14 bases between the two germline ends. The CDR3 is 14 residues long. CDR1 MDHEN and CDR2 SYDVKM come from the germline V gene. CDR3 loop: CASSWDSGWETQYF. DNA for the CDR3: TGTGCCAGCAGTTGGGACTCCGGGTGGGAGACCCAGTACTTC. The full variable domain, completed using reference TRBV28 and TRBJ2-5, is DVKVTQSSRYLVKRTGEKVFLECVQDMDHENMFWYRQDPGLGLRLIYFSYDVKMKEKGDIPEGYSVSREKKERFSLILESASTNQTSMYLCASSWDSGWETQYFGPGTRLLVL.

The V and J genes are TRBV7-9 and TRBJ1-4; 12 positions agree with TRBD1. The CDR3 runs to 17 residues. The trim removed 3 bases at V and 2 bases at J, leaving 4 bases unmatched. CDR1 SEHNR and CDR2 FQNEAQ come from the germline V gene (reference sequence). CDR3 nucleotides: TGTGCCAGCAGCTTCGGGACAGGGGGCTTCACTAATGAAAAACTGTTTTTT. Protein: CASSFGTGGFTNEKLFF.

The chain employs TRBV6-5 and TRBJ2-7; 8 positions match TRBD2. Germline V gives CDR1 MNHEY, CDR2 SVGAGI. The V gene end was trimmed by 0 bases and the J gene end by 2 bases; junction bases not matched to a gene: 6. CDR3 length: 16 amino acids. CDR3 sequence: CASSYSVLAGTYEQYF. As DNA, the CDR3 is TGTGCCAGCAGTTACTCGGTCCTAGCGGGTACCTACGAGCAGTACTTC.

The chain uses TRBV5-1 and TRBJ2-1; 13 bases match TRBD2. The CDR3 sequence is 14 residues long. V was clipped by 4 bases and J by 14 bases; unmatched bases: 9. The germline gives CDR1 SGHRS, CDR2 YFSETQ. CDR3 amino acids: CASSPGLAGDWKFF. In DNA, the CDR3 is TGCGCCAGCAGCCCCGGACTAGCGGGAGACTGGAAGTTCTTC.

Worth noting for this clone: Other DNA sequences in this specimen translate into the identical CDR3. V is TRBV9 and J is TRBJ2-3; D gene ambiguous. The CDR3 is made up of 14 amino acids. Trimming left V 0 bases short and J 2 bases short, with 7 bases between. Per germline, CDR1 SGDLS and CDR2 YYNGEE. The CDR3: CASSVELNTDTQYF. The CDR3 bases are TGTGCCAGCAGCGTAGAACTGAACACAGATACGCAGTATTTT.

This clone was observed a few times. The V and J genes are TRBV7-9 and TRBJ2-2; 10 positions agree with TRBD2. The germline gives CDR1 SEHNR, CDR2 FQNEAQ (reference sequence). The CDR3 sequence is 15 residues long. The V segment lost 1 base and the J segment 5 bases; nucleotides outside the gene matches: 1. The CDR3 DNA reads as TGTGCCAGCAGCTTAGGGACTAGCGGAACCGGGGAGCTGTTTTTT. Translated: CASSLGTSGTGELFF.

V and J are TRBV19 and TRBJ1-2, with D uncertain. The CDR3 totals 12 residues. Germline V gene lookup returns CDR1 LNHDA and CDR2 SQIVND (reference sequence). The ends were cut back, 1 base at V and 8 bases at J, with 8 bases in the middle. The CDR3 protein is CASSIGREGYTF. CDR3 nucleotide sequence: TGTGCCAGTAGTATAGGTCGGGAGGGCTACACCTTC.

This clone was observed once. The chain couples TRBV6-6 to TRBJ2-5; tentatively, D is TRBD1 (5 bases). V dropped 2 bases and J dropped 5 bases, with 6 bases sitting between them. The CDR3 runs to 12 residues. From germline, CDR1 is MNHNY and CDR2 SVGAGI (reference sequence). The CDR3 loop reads CASSYTGETQYF. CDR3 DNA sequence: TGTGCCAGCAGTTACACAGGCGAGACCCAGTACTTC.

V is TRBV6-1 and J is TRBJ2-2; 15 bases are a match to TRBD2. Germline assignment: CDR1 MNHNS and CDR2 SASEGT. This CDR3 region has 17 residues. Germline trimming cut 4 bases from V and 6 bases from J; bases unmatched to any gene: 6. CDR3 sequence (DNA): TGTGCCAGCAGTGGCGGACTAGCGGGAGGGGTGGCCGGGGAGCTGTTTTTT. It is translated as CASSGGLAGGVAGELFF.

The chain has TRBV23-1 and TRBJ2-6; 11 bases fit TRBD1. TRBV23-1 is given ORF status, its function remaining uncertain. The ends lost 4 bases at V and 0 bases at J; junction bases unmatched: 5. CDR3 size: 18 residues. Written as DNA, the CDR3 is TGCGCCAGCAGTCCCAGGACAGGGGGCTCCTCTGGGGCCAACGTCCTGACTTTC. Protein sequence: CASSPRTGGSSGANVLTF.

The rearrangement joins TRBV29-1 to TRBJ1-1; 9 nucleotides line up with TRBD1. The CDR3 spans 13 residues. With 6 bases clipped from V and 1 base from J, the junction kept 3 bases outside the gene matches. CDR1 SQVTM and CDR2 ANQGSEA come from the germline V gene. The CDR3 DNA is TGCAGCGTGCAGGGACAGGGGAACACTGAAGCTTTCTTT. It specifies CSVQGQGNTEAFF.

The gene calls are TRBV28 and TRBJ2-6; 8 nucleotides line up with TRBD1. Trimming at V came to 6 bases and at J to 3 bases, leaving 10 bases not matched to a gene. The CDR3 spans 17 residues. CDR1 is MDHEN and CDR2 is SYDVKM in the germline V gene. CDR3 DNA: TGTGCCAGCAGCCGGTGGGACAGGATCTTTGGGGCCAACGTCCTGACTTTC. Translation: CASSRWDRIFGANVLTF.

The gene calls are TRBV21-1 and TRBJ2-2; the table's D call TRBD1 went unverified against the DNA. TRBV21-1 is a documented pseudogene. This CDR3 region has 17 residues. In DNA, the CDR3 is TGTGCCAGCAGCAAAGCGCTAAGGGGGCGCGTAATCGGGGAGCTGTTTTTT. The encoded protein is CASSKALRGRVIGELFF.

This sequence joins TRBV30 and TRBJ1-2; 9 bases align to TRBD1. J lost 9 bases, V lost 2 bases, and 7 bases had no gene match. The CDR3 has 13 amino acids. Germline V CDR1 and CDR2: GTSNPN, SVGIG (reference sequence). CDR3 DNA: TGTGCCTGGAGTCCGGGACAGGGTTCTCGCTACACCTTC. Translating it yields CAWSPGQGSRYTF. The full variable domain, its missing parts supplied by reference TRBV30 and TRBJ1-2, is SQTIHQWPATLVQPVGSPLSLECTVEGTSNPNLYWYRQAAGRGLQLLFYSVGIGQISSEVPQNLSASRPQDRQFILSSKKLLLSDSGFYLCAWSPGQGSRYTFGSGTRLTVV.

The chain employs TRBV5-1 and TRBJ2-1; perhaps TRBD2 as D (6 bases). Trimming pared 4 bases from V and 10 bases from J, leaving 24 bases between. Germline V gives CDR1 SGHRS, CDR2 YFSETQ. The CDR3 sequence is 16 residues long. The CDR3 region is CASSLSGTPTVEEQFF. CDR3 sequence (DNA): TGCGCCAGCAGCCTTTCCGGGACTCCCACTGTTGAAGAGCAGTTCTTC.

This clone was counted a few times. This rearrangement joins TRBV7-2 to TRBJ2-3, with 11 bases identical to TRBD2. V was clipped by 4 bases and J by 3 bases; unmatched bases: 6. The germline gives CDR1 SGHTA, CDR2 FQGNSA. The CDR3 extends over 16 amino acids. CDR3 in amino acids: CASSWTGTSGTDTQYF. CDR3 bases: TGTGCCAGCAGCTGGACCGGGACTAGCGGTACAGATACGCAGTATTTT. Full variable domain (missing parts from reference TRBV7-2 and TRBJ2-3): GAGVSQSPSNKVTEKGKDVELRCDPISGHTALYWYRQSLGQGLEFLIYFQGNSAPDKSGLPSDRFSAERTGGSVSTLTIQRTQQEDSAVYLCASSWTGTSGTDTQYFGPGTRLTVL.